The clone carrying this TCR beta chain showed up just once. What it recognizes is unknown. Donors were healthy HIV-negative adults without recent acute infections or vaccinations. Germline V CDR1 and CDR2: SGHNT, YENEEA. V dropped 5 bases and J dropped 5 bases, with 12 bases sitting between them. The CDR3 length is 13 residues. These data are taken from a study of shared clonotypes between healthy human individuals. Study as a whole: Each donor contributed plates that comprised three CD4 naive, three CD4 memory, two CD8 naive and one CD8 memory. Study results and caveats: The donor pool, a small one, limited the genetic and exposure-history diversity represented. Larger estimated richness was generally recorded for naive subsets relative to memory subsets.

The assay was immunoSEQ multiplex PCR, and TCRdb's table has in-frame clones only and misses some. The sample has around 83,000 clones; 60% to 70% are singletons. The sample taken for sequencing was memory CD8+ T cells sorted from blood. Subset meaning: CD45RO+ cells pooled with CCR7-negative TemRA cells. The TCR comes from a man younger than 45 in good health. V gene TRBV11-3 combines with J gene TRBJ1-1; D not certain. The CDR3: CASSLGPGTEAFF. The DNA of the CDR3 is TGTGCCAGCAGCCTGGGCCCGGGAACTGAAGCTTTCTTT.